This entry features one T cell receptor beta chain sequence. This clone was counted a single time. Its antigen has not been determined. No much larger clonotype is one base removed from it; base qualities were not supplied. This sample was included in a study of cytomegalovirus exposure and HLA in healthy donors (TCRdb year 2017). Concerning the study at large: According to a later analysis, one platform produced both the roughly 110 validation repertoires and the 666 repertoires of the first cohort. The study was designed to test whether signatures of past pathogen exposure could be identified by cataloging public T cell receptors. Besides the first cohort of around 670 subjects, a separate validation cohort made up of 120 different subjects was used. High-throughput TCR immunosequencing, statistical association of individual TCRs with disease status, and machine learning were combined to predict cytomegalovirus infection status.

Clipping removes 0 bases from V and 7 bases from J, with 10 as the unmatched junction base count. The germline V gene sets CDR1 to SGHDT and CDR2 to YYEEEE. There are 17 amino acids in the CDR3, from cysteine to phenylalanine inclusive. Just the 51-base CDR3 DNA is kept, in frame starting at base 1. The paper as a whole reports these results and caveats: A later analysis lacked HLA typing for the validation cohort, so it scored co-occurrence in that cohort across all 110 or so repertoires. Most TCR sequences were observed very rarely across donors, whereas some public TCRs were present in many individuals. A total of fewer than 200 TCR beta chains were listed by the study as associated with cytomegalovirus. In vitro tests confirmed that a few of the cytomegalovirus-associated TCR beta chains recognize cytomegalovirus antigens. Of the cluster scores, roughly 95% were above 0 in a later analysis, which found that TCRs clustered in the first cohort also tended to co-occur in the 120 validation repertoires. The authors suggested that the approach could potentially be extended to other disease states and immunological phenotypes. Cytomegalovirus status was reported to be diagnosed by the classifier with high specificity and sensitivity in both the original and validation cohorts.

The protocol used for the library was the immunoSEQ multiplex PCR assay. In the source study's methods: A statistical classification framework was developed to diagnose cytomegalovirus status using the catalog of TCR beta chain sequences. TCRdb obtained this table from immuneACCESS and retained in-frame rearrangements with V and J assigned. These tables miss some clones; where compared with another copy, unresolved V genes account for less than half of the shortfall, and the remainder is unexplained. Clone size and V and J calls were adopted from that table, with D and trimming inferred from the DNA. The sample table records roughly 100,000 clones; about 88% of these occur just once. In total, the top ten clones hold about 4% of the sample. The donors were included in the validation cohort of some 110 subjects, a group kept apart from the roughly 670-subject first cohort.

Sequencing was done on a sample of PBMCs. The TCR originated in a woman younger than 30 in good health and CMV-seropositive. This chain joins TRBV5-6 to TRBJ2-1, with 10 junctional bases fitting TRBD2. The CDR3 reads CASSLVGLAPVGNEQFF. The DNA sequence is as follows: TGTGCCAGCAGCTTGGTGGGACTAGCGCCCGTCGGGAATGAGCAGTTCTTC.